Below, 27 T cell receptor beta chains from the same sample are listed, as sequenced in a study of a mutant IDH1 vaccine in newly diagnosed glioma. Assay: immunoSEQ multiplex PCR; the TCRdb copy retains only in-frame clones and omits some. The sample has 30,000 to 45,000 clones, approximately 90% seen once. Their recognized antigens are unknown. Time point in this sample: week 5, during vaccination. A single vaccine dose contained 300 ug of mutant IDH1 20-mer peptide, and topical imiquimod was used with it. The source material was PBMCs, sampled from a glioma patient whose treatment included an IDH1 peptide vaccine. These receptors were taken from a man between 45 and 60 years old with glioma.

The V call is TRBV5-4, the J call TRBJ2-5, with 8 bases that match TRBD2. This CDR3 contains 13 residues. Unmatched junction bases numbered 3, after V lost 4 bases and J lost 4 bases. Germline assignment: CDR1 SGHNT and CDR2 YYREEE (reference sequence). The CDR3 region has the DNA TGTGCCAGCAGCAAAGCGGGAGTAGAGACCCAGTACTTC. This encodes CASSKAGVETQYF.

The chain links TRBV11-2 to TRBJ2-7; unclear D gene. Germline V gene lookup returns CDR1 SGHAT and CDR2 FQNNGV. The CDR3 spans 14 residues. V lost 0 bases and J 5 bases, leaving 11 bases between the germline ends. For the CDR3, the DNA is TGTGCCAGCAGCTTAGATGCGTCCGGAGACGAGCAGTACTTC. This sequence encodes CASSLDASGDEQYF.

The J gene is TRBJ2-6, the V gene TRBV12-5, with a tentative D call TRBD2 (7 bases). The germline V gene encodes CDR1 LGHNT and CDR2 FRNRAP. Deletions cut 7 bases from V and 4 bases from J, with 17 bases between. CDR3 length: 16 residues. The CDR3 is CASVRGAGAGANVLTF. The CDR3 nucleotides read TGTGCTAGTGTTCGGGGGGCAGGGGCCGGGGCCAACGTCCTGACTTTC.

The CDR3 region has the DNA TGTGCCAGCAGCCCCATTCGGGACTCTGGAAACACCATATATTTT. Its protein is CASSPIRDSGNTIYF. V gene TRBV11-2 combines with J gene TRBJ1-3; D uncertain. There are 15 residues in the CDR3. With 5 bases removed from V and 0 bases from J, the gap between germline ends came to 11 bases. Germline CDR1 and CDR2: SGHAT and FQNNGV. Variable domain in full (rest from reference TRBV11-2 and TRBJ1-3): EAGVAQSPRYKIIEKRQSVAFWCNPISGHATLYWYQQILGQGPKLLIQFQNNGVVDDSQLPKDRFSAERLKGVDSTLKIQPAKLEDSAVYLCASSPIRDSGNTIYFGEGSWLTVV.

The rearrangement links TRBV7-9 to TRBJ2-5; TRBD2 matches 7 bases. The junction had 6 bases not matched to a gene; V was cut back by 4 bases and J by 4 bases. Per the germline V gene, CDR1 is SEHNR and CDR2 is FQNEAQ (reference sequence). This CDR3 has 14 residues. Here the CDR3 DNA reads TGTGCCAGCAGCTACAAAGGACTAGTAGAGACCCAGTACTTC. Amino acid sequence: CASSYKGLVETQYF.

J is TRBJ2-6 and V is TRBV30; no definite D call. The germline gives CDR1 GTSNPN, CDR2 SVGIG (reference sequence). The CDR3 contains 15 residues. Trimming cost V 0 bases and J 0 bases, with 6 bases left between them. CDR3 in amino acids: CAWSVWGSGANVLTF. Written as DNA, the CDR3 is TGTGCCTGGAGTGTTTGGGGCTCTGGGGCCAACGTCCTGACTTTC.

The chain has TRBV7-9 and TRBJ1-2; D ambiguous. The CDR3 spans 14 residues. Germline CDR1 is SEHNR and CDR2 is FQNEAQ (reference sequence). Deletions cut 2 bases from V and 9 bases from J, with 16 bases between. As DNA, the CDR3 is TGTGCCAGCAGCTTAATGGCGGAATCCTCGAGCTACACCTTC. Translating it yields CASSLMAESSSYTF.

The CDR3, as DNA: TGTGCCAGCTGGGTCAGGGGACTTAACTATGGCTACACCTTC. Residues: CASWVRGLNYGYTF. The chain uses TRBV5-6 and TRBJ1-2, with TRBD1 as a possible D gene (6 bases). Germline CDR1 SGHDT, CDR2 YYEEEE. This CDR3 has 14 amino acids. V lost 7 bases and J 1 base, leaving 14 bases between the germline ends.

V usage is TRBV10-3 and J usage is TRBJ2-1, with D possibly being TRBD2 (5 bases). V shed 0 bases and J shed 7 bases, with 19 bases lying between them. CDR3 length: 17 amino acids. Per the germline V gene, CDR1 is ENHRY and CDR2 is SYGVKD. In DNA form, the CDR3 reads TGTGCCATCAGTGAGTCGTTCTCCGGGTCCGGGGATAATGAGCAGTTCTTC. This gives the protein CAISESFSGSGDNEQFF.

The DNA for the CDR3 is TGCGCCAGCAGCTTGGGAACTAGCACTAGCACAGATACGCAGTATTTT. Residues: CASSLGTSTSTDTQYF. The chain joins TRBV5-1 to TRBJ2-3; a possible D gene is TRBD2 (6 bases). The CDR3 runs to 16 residues. Germline CDR1 and CDR2: SGHRS and YFSETQ. V gave up 0 bases and J gave up 0 bases, with 11 bases separating them. Combining the CDR3 with reference TRBV5-1 and TRBJ2-3 gives the whole variable domain KAGVTQTPRYLIKTRGQQVTLSCSPISGHRSVSWYQQTPGQGLQFLFEYFSETQRNKGNFPGRFSGRQFSNSRSEMNVSTLELGDSALYLCASSLGTSTSTDTQYFGPGTRLTVL.

The chain employs TRBV9 and TRBJ2-3; the match to TRBD1 covers 11 bases. V lost 3 bases to trimming and J lost 3 bases; unmatched junction nucleotides: 3. The CDR3 is made up of 15 amino acids. Germline V gene lookup returns CDR1 SGDLS and CDR2 YYNGEE. The DNA of the CDR3 is TGTGCCAGCAGCGACGGACAGGGGGCGACAGATACGCAGTATTTT. As protein: CASSDGQGATDTQYF. The full variable domain, completed using reference TRBV9 and TRBJ2-3, is DSGVTQTPKHLITATGQRVTLRCSPRSGDLSVYWYQQSLDQGLQFLIQYYNGEERAKGNILERFSAQQFPDLHSELNLSSLELGDSALYFCASSDGQGATDTQYFGPGTRLTVL.

This chain connects TRBV9 to TRBJ1-1; D is possibly TRBD1 (5 bases). Germline assignment: CDR1 SGDLS and CDR2 YYNGEE. The V end lost 0 bases, the J end lost 5 bases, and 23 bases lay between the germline ends. This CDR3 has 18 residues. The CDR3, as DNA: TGTGCCAGCAGCGTAGAGCCAGAAGCCAGGGCCGAGTGGACTGAAGCTTTCTTT. Translated: CASSVEPEARAEWTEAFF.

This chain links TRBV18 with TRBJ1-2; the match to TRBD1 covers 7 bases. There are 13 residues in the CDR3. After removal of 3 bases from V and 8 bases from J, the junction contained 6 bases not matched to a gene. Per the germline V gene, CDR1 is KGHSH and CDR2 is LQKENI. CDR3 sequence: CASSPETGTGYTF. In nucleotides, the CDR3 is TGTGCCAGCTCACCCGAGACAGGGACAGGCTACACCTTC.

The V call is TRBV4-2, the J call TRBJ1-4, with D unclear. Trimming removed 1 base from V and 4 bases from J, with 13 bases in between. CDR1 and CDR2 (germline): LGHNA, YNFKEQ. This CDR3 contains 16 residues. This CDR3 is CASSQGGVGVNEKLFF. The CDR3, as DNA: TGTGCCAGCAGCCAAGGGGGAGTGGGCGTTAATGAAAAACTGTTTTTT.

On this clone itself: The junction departs from the called germline gene at one end, perhaps through a read error. This rearrangement joins TRBV7-8 to TRBJ2-5; 10 bases align to TRBD2. CDR1 and CDR2 from the germline V gene are SGHVS and FQNEAQ. CDR3 length: 14 residues. The CDR3 DNA reads TGTGCCAGCAGCCTAGCGGGAGTTAGAGAGACCCAGTACTTC. Encoded protein: CASSLAGVRETQYF.

The CDR3 region has the DNA TGTGCCAGCAGCTTGGACAGGGGGCGCTCGGGCAAAAACATTCAGTACTTC. This codes for CASSLDRGRSGKNIQYF. This chain uses TRBV5-4 with TRBJ2-4, with 9 nucleotides matching TRBD1. The CDR3 has 17 residues. In germline, CDR1 is SGHNT, CDR2 YYREEE (reference sequence). Trimming cost V 0 bases and J 3 bases; bases outside gene matches: 7.

The genes are TRBV14 and TRBJ1-1; tentatively, D is TRBD1 (5 bases). The CDR3 loop spans 16 amino acids. Germline V gene data show CDR1 as SGHDN and CDR2 as FVKESK. Trimming shortened V by 5 bases and J by 7 bases, and 23 bases separated the two germline ends. In nucleotides, the CDR3 is TGTGCCAGCAGCAGCCGGGACTTCACTTATCCCAATGAAGCTTTCTTT. This gives the protein CASSSRDFTYPNEAFF.

The rearrangement links TRBV7-2 to TRBJ2-1; 10 nucleotides line up with TRBD2. CDR3 size: 15 residues. CDR1 SGHTA and CDR2 FQGNSA come from the germline V gene. J was trimmed by 12 bases and V by 0 bases; bases with no gene match: 8. The CDR3 loop is CASSLAGATSGVQFF. In DNA, the CDR3 is TGTGCCAGCAGCTTAGCGGGGGCTACTAGCGGGGTGCAGTTCTTC.

The chain has TRBV10-3 and TRBJ1-1; D not certain. CDR3 size: 12 residues. Per the germline V gene, CDR1 is ENHRY and CDR2 is SYGVKD. V was clipped by 10 bases and J by 2 bases, with 11 bases between them. The CDR3: CATQRSNTEAFF. The CDR3 DNA reads TGTGCCACTCAAAGGAGTAACACTGAAGCTTTCTTT.

The chain couples TRBV6-4 to TRBJ2-1, with TRBD2 matching over 11 bases. CDR1 MRHNA and CDR2 SNTAGT come from the germline V gene. V shed 4 bases, J shed 9 bases, and the junction held 8 bases outside the gene matches. This CDR3 is 15 amino acids long. The CDR3, as DNA: TGTGCCAGCAGTGCACTAGCGGGAGAAGTGAGTGAGCAGTTCTTC. It is translated as CASSALAGEVSEQFF.

The chain recombines TRBV9 with TRBJ1-3, with D tentatively TRBD1 (5 bases). This CDR3 has 14 amino acids. The V gene lost 5 bases and the J gene lost 3 bases, with 12 bases spanning the gap. Germline CDR1 SGDLS, CDR2 YYNGEE. The CDR3 DNA reads as TGTGCCAGCAGTGACCGGGGCAGTGGAAACACCATATATTTT. Residues: CASSDRGSGNTIYF. Full variable domain (outside the CDR3, taken from reference TRBV9 and TRBJ1-3): DSGVTQTPKHLITATGQRVTLRCSPRSGDLSVYWYQQSLDQGLQFLIQYYNGEERAKGNILERFSAQQFPDLHSELNLSSLELGDSALYFCASSDRGSGNTIYFGEGSWLTVV.

This clone came up once. This chain links TRBV9 with TRBJ1-4; D remains unclear. Trimming cost V 4 bases and J 6 bases, with 19 bases left between them. This CDR3 contains 16 residues. Germline-derived CDR1 and CDR2 are SGDLS and YYNGEE. This chain's CDR3 is CASSLGPTISDEKLFF. The CDR3 bases are TGTGCCAGCAGCCTCGGACCTACCATATCGGATGAAAAACTGTTTTTT.

The chain joins TRBV19 to TRBJ1-1; possible D gene TRBD1, 5 bases. Germline V CDR1 and CDR2: LNHDA, SQIVND (reference sequence). CDR3 size: 12 residues. V dropped 1 base and J dropped 8 bases, with 8 bases sitting between them. CDR3: CASSIAAGEAFF. CDR3 DNA sequence: TGTGCCAGTAGTATAGCGGCAGGGGAAGCTTTCTTT.

The V and J genes are TRBV5-4 and TRBJ1-2; tentatively, D is TRBD1 (6 bases). Between the trimmed V and J ends, which lost 4 bases and 1 base, there was a span of 17 bases. The CDR3 runs 16 residues. CDR1 is SGHNT, CDR2 YYREEE, per germline (reference sequence). The CDR3 sequence is CASSPPRGPRNYGYTF. CDR3 nucleotide sequence: TGTGCCAGCAGCCCTCCCAGGGGTCCCCGTAACTATGGCTACACCTTC. Using reference TRBV5-4 and TRBJ1-2 for the parts outside the CDR3, the full variable domain is ETGVTQSPTHLIKTRGQQVTLRCSSQSGHNTVSWYQQALGQGPQFIFQYYREEENGRGNFPPRFSGLQFPNYSSELNVNALELDDSALYLCASSPPRGPRNYGYTFGSGTRLTVV.

The chain couples TRBV4-3 to TRBJ1-6; D call uncertain. The germline V gene has CDR1 LGHNA and CDR2 YSLEER. V shed 4 bases and J shed 0 bases, with 7 bases lying between them. CDR3 size: 15 residues. The CDR3 spells CASSPGSSYNSPLHF. CDR3 DNA: TGCGCCAGCAGCCCAGGAAGCTCCTATAATTCACCCCTCCACTTT.

The CDR3 region is CASSSGLAGHTQYF. DNA of the CDR3: TGTGCCAGCAGCTCAGGACTAGCGGGGCATACGCAGTATTTT. The rearrangement uses TRBV7-2 and TRBJ2-3; TRBD2 aligns across 12 bases. The CDR3 extends over 14 amino acids. With 4 bases clipped from V and 7 bases from J, the junction kept 3 bases outside the gene matches. Germline CDR1 and CDR2: SGHTA and FQGNSA.

The sample holds a few counts of this clone. This rearrangement joins TRBV6-5 to TRBJ2-7, with 11 bases aligning to TRBD1. The length of the CDR3 is 14 residues. Losses at the gene ends were 6 bases for V and 3 bases for J; bases not matched to a gene: 4. Germline V lookup: CDR1 MNHEY, CDR2 SVGAGI. The CDR3, as DNA: TGTGCCAGCAGACCCGGGACAGGGGGCTACGAGCAGTACTTC. Translated, it gives CASRPGTGGYEQYF.